Below, 27 T cell receptor beta chains from the same sample are listed, as sequenced in a study of PD-1 blockade in classical Hodgkin lymphoma. Time point noted: cycle 4 day 1 (C4D1), after 5 to 7 weeks of nivolumab. Each of the patients experienced relapse following autologous stem cell transplantation, and their brentuximab vedotin exposure differed. TCRdb keeps only in-frame clones here, not all; method: immunoSEQ multiplex PCR. This table holds 28,000 or so clones, roughly 77% found once. The sample consisted of peripheral blood mononuclear cells (PBMCs), taken before the fourth cycle of nivolumab. The receptors shown here come from a human donor with classical Hodgkin lymphoma.

The V call is TRBV7-9, the J call TRBJ1-4; TRBD1 aligns across 8 bases. The germline V gene has CDR1 SEHNR and CDR2 FQNEAQ (reference sequence). There are 14 residues in the CDR3. The V and J ends lost 4 bases and 7 bases, in that order; junction bases with no gene match: 5. CDR3 in amino acids: CASSSDREAEKLFF. CDR3 sequence (DNA): TGTGCCAGCAGCTCGGACAGGGAGGCTGAAAAACTGTTTTTT.

The chain links TRBV7-2 to TRBJ2-5, with D maybe TRBD1 (5 bases). The assigned J gene may be wrong: the sequence end matches TRBJ2-7 better. CDR1 and CDR2 from the germline V gene are SGHTA and FQGNSA. CDR3 size: 14 residues. The DNA of the CDR3 is TGTGCCAGCAGCTTAGTTACAGGAGACTACGAGCAGTACTTC. The encoded protein is CASSLVTGDYEQYF.

The V call is TRBV6-1, the J call TRBJ2-5; 7 bases line up with TRBD1. There are 13 residues in the CDR3. Germline V gene sequence: CDR1 MNHNS, CDR2 SASEGT. Germline trimming cut 3 bases from V and 5 bases from J; bases unmatched to any gene: 3. This chain's CDR3 is CASSEGTVETQYF. In DNA, the CDR3 is TGTGCCAGCAGTGAGGGGACAGTGGAGACCCAGTACTTC.

As to this clone: Germline and junction disagree at one end, which may indicate a read error. Other nucleotide sequences in the sample specify the same CDR3. The chain recombines TRBV6-5 with TRBJ1-1; weak D call: TRBD1 (5 bases). Germline V gene data show CDR1 as MNHEY and CDR2 as SVGAGI. The CDR3 extends over 16 amino acids. DNA of the CDR3: TGTGCCAGCAGTTACGCTCGGGACTATAAAAACCCTGAAGCCTTCTTT. This codes for CASSYARDYKNPEAFF.

V and J are TRBV29-1 and TRBJ2-5; TRBD2 aligns across 8 bases. Germline lookup yields CDR1 SQVTM and CDR2 ANQGSEA. The J segment lost 4 bases and the V segment lost 6 bases, leaving 7 bases of the junction unmatched. This CDR3 has 13 amino acids. As DNA, the CDR3 is TGCAGCGTCGCGGGACTAGGAGGAGAGACCCAGTACTTC. Its protein product is CSVAGLGGETQYF.

The chain has TRBV29-1 and TRBJ2-1; D call uncertain. In germline, CDR1 is SQVTM, CDR2 ANQGSEA. The ends were cut back, 2 bases at V and 4 bases at J, with 15 bases in the middle. The CDR3 has 15 amino acids. The CDR3 nucleotides are TGCAGCGTTGAACGAGGCTCGGGCATGTACAATGAGCAGTTCTTC. Its protein product is CSVERGSGMYNEQFF.

V usage is TRBV14 and J usage is TRBJ2-1; 7 bases are shared with TRBD2. V lost 1 base to trimming and J lost 3 bases; unmatched junction nucleotides: 15. CDR3 length: 19 residues. Germline CDR1 reads SGHDN; CDR2 reads FVKESK. CDR3 DNA sequence: TGTGCCAGCAGCCAAGGCGCGGGAGTTTCTGGATGGGACTACAATGAGCAGTTCTTC. It specifies CASSQGAGVSGWDYNEQFF.

A single count supports this clone. V gene TRBV5-1 combines with J gene TRBJ2-1, with D perhaps matching TRBD2 (6 bases). Germline CDR1 and CDR2: SGHRS and YFSETQ. Trimming left V 1 base short and J 0 bases short, with 11 bases between. This CDR3 comprises 16 residues. The CDR3 sequence: CASSLQAGGSYNEQFF. CDR3 nucleotide sequence: TGCGCCAGCAGCTTGCAAGCGGGCGGCTCCTACAATGAGCAGTTCTTC. Supplemented by reference TRBV5-1 and TRBJ2-1, the full variable domain reads KAGVTQTPRYLIKTRGQQVTLSCSPISGHRSVSWYQQTPGQGLQFLFEYFSETQRNKGNFPGRFSGRQFSNSRSEMNVSTLELGDSALYLCASSLQAGGSYNEQFFGPGTRLTVL.

The chain has TRBV28 and TRBJ1-1, with D perhaps matching TRBD1 (5 bases). This CDR3 spans 15 amino acids. The V and J ends lost 2 bases and 0 bases respectively, with 10 bases between them. Germline-derived CDR1 and CDR2 are MDHEN and SYDVKM. The CDR3 sequence is CASSLPGSLNTEAFF. The CDR3 DNA sequence: TGTGCCAGCAGTTTACCAGGGAGCTTGAACACTGAAGCTTTCTTT.

A few counts support this clone. The chain employs TRBV20-1 and TRBJ1-2; 7 nucleotides match TRBD1. The CDR3 has 11 residues. J was trimmed by 9 bases and V by 5 bases; bases with no gene match: 6. Germline CDR1 reads DFQATT; CDR2 reads SNEGSKA (reference sequence). The CDR3 bases are TGCAGTGCTGTGGGACAGATGAGCTACACCTTC. Protein product: CSAVGQMSYTF.

V gene TRBV10-3 combines with J gene TRBJ2-1; TRBD1 matches 8 bases. The trim removed 4 bases at V and 12 bases at J, leaving 11 bases unmatched. CDR1 ENHRY and CDR2 SYGVKD come from the germline V gene. This CDR3 has 14 amino acids. The CDR3, as DNA: TGTGCCATCAGTGTCACTCCCGGACAGGGTGGGCAGTTCTTC. It codes for CAISVTPGQGGQFF.

The rearrangement links TRBV5-1 to TRBJ1-1, with a possible D match to TRBD1 (6 bases). The V end lost 0 bases, the J end lost 3 bases, and 15 bases lay between the germline ends. The germline gives CDR1 SGHRS, CDR2 YFSETQ. The CDR3 consists of 16 residues. The CDR3 here is CASSLVGGRVDTEAFF. CDR3 coding DNA: TGCGCCAGCAGCTTGGTCGGGGGGCGAGTGGACACTGAAGCTTTCTTT.

The chain uses TRBV7-9 and TRBJ2-7; TRBD2 agrees at 11 bases. J was trimmed by 0 bases and V by 0 bases; bases with no gene match: 4. The CDR3 has 17 amino acids. The V gene's germline CDR1 is SEHNR and CDR2 FQNEAQ (reference sequence). In nucleotides, the CDR3 is TGTGCCAGCAGCTTAGCCCTAGCGGGAGGAGGCTCCTACGAGCAGTACTTC. Translation gives CASSLALAGGGSYEQYF.

V is TRBV5-6 and J is TRBJ1-4; D uncertain. The CDR3 loop spans 15 amino acids. V gave up 4 bases and J gave up 4 bases, with 14 bases separating them. Per the germline V gene, CDR1 is SGHDT and CDR2 is YYEEEE. CDR3 in DNA: TGTGCCAGCAGCGAAATGGACGGGTTTAATGAAAAACTGTTTTTT. Its protein is CASSEMDGFNEKLFF.

Relative to its sample, this clone is medium-sized (0.01 to 0.1%). V is TRBV28 and J is TRBJ2-1; 13 nucleotides agree with TRBD2. Per germline, CDR1 MDHEN and CDR2 SYDVKM. This CDR3 is built from 16 residues. V was clipped by 6 bases and J by 7 bases; unmatched bases: 9. The CDR3 DNA follows: TGTGCCAGCAGCCAACCAGAGGGACTAGCGGGAAATGAGCAGTTCTTC. Translation: CASSQPEGLAGNEQFF.

This rearrangement joins TRBV6-1 to TRBJ1-5; weak D call: TRBD1 (5 bases). The CDR3 sequence is 13 residues long. V lost 4 bases, J lost 6 bases, and 10 bases lay in between. Germline CDR1 reads MNHNS; CDR2 reads SASEGT. The CDR3 DNA reads as TGTGCCAGCAGTGGAGGGGTAGCTCAGCCCCAGCATTTT. Translation gives CASSGGVAQPQHF.

This chain uses TRBV6-5 with TRBJ1-1; D not resolved. Trimming shortened V by 0 bases and J by 1 base, and 3 bases separated the two germline ends. The CDR3 is made up of 13 amino acids. Germline CDR1 reads MNHEY; CDR2 reads SVGAGI. CDR3: CASSYSRNTEAFF. The CDR3 coding sequence is TGTGCCAGCAGTTACTCCCGGAACACTGAAGCTTTCTTT.

This chain joins TRBV6-1 and TRBJ1-1; no reliable D call. Germline V gene lookup returns CDR1 MNHNS and CDR2 SASEGT. The CDR3 contains 12 residues. Trimming pared 2 bases from V and 5 bases from J, leaving 6 bases between. CDR3 coding DNA: TGTGCCAGCAGTGAACCATTGACTGAAGCTTTCTTT. Its translation is CASSEPLTEAFF.

J is TRBJ2-7 and V is TRBV28; TRBD2 aligns across 8 bases. CDR3 length equals 15 residues. V was clipped by 2 bases and J by 1 base; unmatched bases: 4. The germline gives CDR1 MDHEN, CDR2 SYDVKM. This CDR3 is CASSLPRGGSYEQYF. CDR3 in DNA: TGTGCCAGCAGTTTACCCCGGGGGGGGTCCTACGAGCAGTACTTC.

This chain connects TRBV19 to TRBJ1-4; D remains unclear. There are 15 residues in the CDR3. CDR1 is LNHDA and CDR2 is SQIVND in the germline V gene (reference sequence). Trimming stripped 4 bases from V and 0 bases from J, with 9 bases between. The CDR3 here is CASSRQDATNEKLFF. CDR3 DNA sequence: TGTGCCAGTAGTAGACAAGATGCAACTAATGAAAAACTGTTTTTT.

The chain links TRBV19 to TRBJ2-4; the D gene could be TRBD1 or TRBD2 (6 bases each). V gave up 5 bases and J gave up 1 base, with 12 bases separating them. The CDR3 is 15 amino acids. The germline V gene has CDR1 LNHDA and CDR2 SQIVND (reference sequence). DNA of the CDR3: TGTGCCAGTAGTCCTCAGGGGAGGGCCAAAAACATTCAGTACTTC. Amino acid sequence: CASSPQGRAKNIQYF.

The chain couples TRBV10-3 to TRBJ2-5, with 7 nucleotides matching TRBD2. Germline trimming cut 3 bases from V and 1 base from J; bases unmatched to any gene: 5. The germline V gene has CDR1 ENHRY and CDR2 SYGVKD. This CDR3 comprises 15 residues. The CDR3 DNA follows: TGTGCCATCAGTGATTCGGGGGGACTCCAAGAGACCCAGTACTTC. This sequence encodes CAISDSGGLQETQYF.

This clone was seen a few times. The rearrangement uses TRBV19 and TRBJ2-2; the D is unclear. The CDR3 spans 14 residues. V was cut by 5 bases and J by 0 bases, with 7 bases left in between. Germline V CDR1 and CDR2: LNHDA, SQIVND (reference sequence). The CDR3 reads CASSRLANTGELFF. The DNA of the CDR3 is TGTGCCAGTAGTCGGCTAGCGAACACCGGGGAGCTGTTTTTT. Drawing the rest from reference TRBV19 and TRBJ2-2, the complete variable domain is DGGITQSPKYLFRKEGQNVTLSCEQNLNHDAMYWYRQDPGQGLRLIYYSQIVNDFQKGDIAEGYSVSREKKESFPLTVTSAQKNPTAFYLCASSRLANTGELFFGEGSRLTVL.

This clone has only one observation. This could be a read error, since a much larger clone is one nucleotide away. The chain joins TRBV5-1 to TRBJ2-7; D assignment may be TRBD1 or TRBD2 (5 bases each). CDR1 is SGHRS, CDR2 YFSETQ, per germline. The CDR3 loop spans 14 amino acids. The CDR3 DNA is TGCGCCAGCAGCCTCGGGGCTGGCTCCTACGTGCAGTACTTC. Protein product: CASSLGAGSYVQYF.

The gene calls are TRBV6-6 and TRBJ1-4, with TRBD1 identical over 12 bases. The length of the CDR3 is 15 residues. V trimming: 7 bases; J trimming: 8 bases; junction bases outside the gene matches: 8. In germline, CDR1 is MNHNY, CDR2 SVGAGI (reference sequence). The DNA of the CDR3 is TGTGCCAGCACGCCAGGGACAGGGGGCGTCGAAAAACTGTTTTTT. Its protein product is CASTPGTGGVEKLFF.

J is TRBJ2-5 and V is TRBV15; perhaps TRBD2 as D (6 bases). The CDR3 runs 14 residues. In germline, CDR1 is LNHNV, CDR2 YYDKDF (reference sequence). Between the trimmed V and J ends, which lost 0 bases and 5 bases, there was a span of 10 bases. The DNA for the CDR3 is TGTGCCACCAGCAGAGATCTGGGAGGCGAGACCCAGTACTTC. Residues: CATSRDLGGETQYF.

This clone was observed a handful of times. This chain uses TRBV2 with TRBJ2-3; no firm D call. Between the trimmed V and J ends, which lost 8 bases and 2 bases, there was a span of 14 bases. Germline CDR1 reads SNHLY; CDR2 reads FYNNEI. The CDR3 contains 14 residues. This chain's CDR3 is CASASLGATDTQYF. In DNA, the CDR3 is TGTGCCAGCGCGAGCCTTGGAGCCACAGATACGCAGTATTTT.